Presented here are 32 T cell receptor beta chains from one specimen sequenced in a study of post-analysis software for immune sequencing data. Study-level findings and limits: In patients, TRBV5-6, TRBV5-1 and TRBV20-1 belonged to 4 or 5 TRBV segments found more frequently than in controls.

The TCR beta cDNA libraries carried unique molecular identifiers. TCRdb redid the calling of the PCR reads with MiXCR, one entry per CDR3 protein. The data show about 200,000 distinct CDR3 sequences, 29% seen once. No antigen has been identified for these receptors. The sequenced sample consisted of blood. These receptors were taken from a girl under 18 with multiple sclerosis.

This clonotype was seen only once. The genes are TRBV29-1 and TRBJ2-1; D is undetermined. Trimming removed 3 bases from V and 4 bases from J, with 31 bases in between. The CDR3 runs to 20 residues. Germline-derived CDR1 and CDR2 are SQVTM and ANQGSEA. CDR3 DNA sequence: TGCAGCGTTGACGCCTCGTCGGCTGGCCCTAAGCGCTCAAAATACAATGAGCAGTTCTTC. Amino acids: CSVDASSAGPKRSKYNEQFF.

This clonotype was counted between two and nine times. The V and J genes are TRBV12-3 or TRBV12-4 and TRBJ2-7, with D unresolved. The V and J ends lost 5 bases and 3 bases respectively, with 8 bases between them. The CDR3 contains 12 residues. The CDR3 DNA sequence: TGTGCCAGCAGTCCCCCGAGCTACGAGCAGTACTTC. It specifies CASSPPSYEQYF.

As regards this clonotype: This sequence may be a read error, since a much larger clone differs from it by one base. This rearrangement joins TRBV28 to TRBJ2-5; 7 bases map to TRBD1. J gave up 4 bases and V 6 bases, and 8 bases lay outside the gene matches. The CDR3 spans 14 residues. Per the germline V gene, CDR1 is MDHEN and CDR2 is SYDVKM. The CDR3 loop is CASRFRGSGETQYF. Written as DNA, the CDR3 is TGTGCCAGCAGGTTCAGGGGGTCAGGAGAGACCCAGTACTTC.

In this sample, this clonotype turned up many times. The chain recombines TRBV29-1 with TRBJ1-6; 7 nucleotides agree with TRBD1. The CDR3 totals 13 residues. The germline V gene has CDR1 SQVTM and CDR2 ANQGSEA. With V trimmed by 7 bases and J by 7 bases, 7 bases remained unmatched. The CDR3 sequence is CSASRGENSPLHF. For the CDR3, the DNA is TGCAGCGCATCCAGGGGGGAGAATTCACCCCTCCACTTT.

This clonotype was detected ten times or more. The rearrangement joins TRBV29-1 to TRBJ2-3; D unclear. Per germline, CDR1 SQVTM and CDR2 ANQGSEA. The CDR3 consists of 13 residues. Trimming removed 5 bases from V and 0 bases from J, with 9 bases in between. In DNA form, the CDR3 reads TGCAGCGTTACGGCAGCTAGCACAGATACGCAGTATTTT. This codes for CSVTAASTDTQYF.

The chain joins TRBV6-1 to TRBJ2-3, with D possibly TRBD2 on 5 matching bases. The V gene's germline CDR1 is MNHNS and CDR2 SASEGT. V was shortened by 7 bases and J by 2 bases, with 13 bases between the two germline ends. This CDR3 is built from 14 residues. The CDR3, as DNA: TGTGCCAGCAAAAGGACTGCCGACACAGATACGCAGTATTTT. This translates into CASKRTADTDTQYF.

This clonotype occurred many times. This chain links TRBV28 with TRBJ2-6; D is perhaps TRBD1 (5 bases). From germline, CDR1 is MDHEN and CDR2 SYDVKM. The CDR3 is 15 residues long. Trimming pared 4 bases from V and 0 bases from J, leaving 7 bases between. CDR3 region: CASSSQGSGANVLTF. CDR3 bases: TGTGCCAGCAGTTCCCAGGGCTCTGGGGCCAACGTCCTGACTTTC.

To note about this clonotype: A read error may be the cause here, since a much bigger clone is one base away. The genes are TRBV27 and TRBJ2-5; tentatively, D is TRBD1 (6 bases). The CDR3 runs to 14 residues. Germline lookup yields CDR1 MNHEY and CDR2 SMNVEV (reference sequence). Trimming removed 3 bases from V and 11 bases from J, with 19 bases in between. CDR3 coding DNA: TGTGCCAGCAGTTTGCGGACAGATTACAATGAGCAGTACTTC. It codes for CASSLRTDYNEQYF.

The V gene is TRBV7-8, the J gene TRBJ2-5; TRBD1 matches at 8 bases. CDR3 length: 14 residues. The J segment lost 5 bases and the V segment lost 6 bases, leaving 8 bases of the junction unmatched. Per the germline V gene, CDR1 is SGHVS and CDR2 is FQNEAQ. The CDR3 nucleotides read TGTGCCAGCAGTCCTACAGGGGGTGGGGAGACCCAGTACTTC. Its protein product is CASSPTGGGETQYF.

On this clonotype itself: Just one base apart from a much larger clone, this may be a read error. The rearrangement links TRBV12-3 or TRBV12-4 to TRBJ2-7; no clear D gene. The CDR3 has 13 amino acids. Trimming removed 3 bases at V and 5 bases at J, with 11 bases between. The CDR3 nucleotides are TGTGCCAGCAGTTTCGGCGGTGTGGACGAGCAGTACTTC. It codes for CASSFGGVDEQYF.

The V gene is TRBV4-1, the J gene TRBJ2-7; 8 positions agree with TRBD2. CDR3 length: 18 amino acids. V was pared by 0 bases and J by 7 bases, with 17 bases of the junction left unmatched. From germline, CDR1 is MGHRA and CDR2 YSYEKL. The CDR3 region is CASSQDLALGGAVDEQYF. CDR3 bases: TGCGCCAGCAGCCAAGATCTAGCCCTCGGGGGGGCCGTAGATGAGCAGTACTTC.

V and J are TRBV20-1 and TRBJ2-2; the D is unclear. V was shortened by 5 bases and J by 2 bases, with 18 bases between the two germline ends. The germline V gene has CDR1 DFQATT and CDR2 SNEGSKA (reference sequence). This CDR3 has 16 amino acids. The CDR3 nucleotides read TGCAGTGCTCGACCTAACTACCTACCCAACACCGGGGAGCTGTTTTTT. Its protein is CSARPNYLPNTGELFF.

This clonotype was picked up a small number of times. It may be a read error: a sequence one base away is much more abundant. The genes are TRBV29-1 and TRBJ2-7; D possibly uses TRBD1 or TRBD2 (6 bases each). The length of the CDR3 is 13 residues. Germline lookup yields CDR1 SQVTM and CDR2 ANQGSEA. The DNA of the CDR3 is TGCATCGTTGATGGGGGGCTGGGTTACGAGCAGTACTTC. Translating it yields CIVDGGLGYEQYF.

There are a few counts of this clonotype. The chain joins TRBV12-3 or TRBV12-4 to TRBJ2-7; the match to TRBD1 covers 7 bases. Trimming at V came to 4 bases and at J to 3 bases, leaving 6 bases not matched to a gene. This CDR3 comprises 14 residues. Here the CDR3 reads CASSSTGVGYEQYF. The CDR3 nucleotides are TGTGCCAGCAGTTCAACAGGGGTCGGCTACGAGCAGTACTTC.

A note on this clonotype: It may be a read error: a sequence one base away is much more abundant. V and J are TRBV2 and TRBJ2-3; 12 bases map to TRBD2. Germline V gene sequence: CDR1 SNHLY, CDR2 FYNNEI. The CDR3 covers 15 residues. V lost 6 bases, J lost 5 bases, and 6 bases stayed unmatched. CDR3 protein: CASRNRGLAGDTQYF. CDR3 DNA: TGTGCCAGCAGAAACCGGGGACTAGCGGGAGATACGCAGTATTTT.

This clonotype came up many times. The J gene is TRBJ1-5, the V gene TRBV20-1, with D tentatively TRBD1 (5 bases). The V end lost 3 bases, the J end lost 1 base, and 10 bases lay between the germline ends. This CDR3 contains 14 residues. Germline assignment: CDR1 DFQATT and CDR2 SNEGSKA (reference sequence). CDR3: CSASPGASNQPQHF. Here the CDR3 DNA reads TGCAGTGCTAGTCCCGGGGCGAGCAATCAGCCCCAGCATTTT.

In regard to this clonotype: Just one base apart from a much larger clone, this may be a read error. The gene calls are TRBV15 and TRBJ2-3; 10 bases line up with TRBD2. The CDR3 contains 19 residues. The V gene end was trimmed by 3 bases and the J gene end by 3 bases; junction bases not matched to a gene: 15. Germline-derived CDR1 and CDR2 are LNHNV and YYDKDF (reference sequence). The CDR3 DNA reads as TGTGCCACCAGCAGGAAAGGGGCCCCTAGCGGGGGTTGGACAGATACGCAGTATTTT. Translation: CATSRKGAPSGGWTDTQYF.

Remarks on this clonotype: A much larger clone sits a single nucleotide away, making a read error possible. This rearrangement joins TRBV9 to TRBJ2-4; D perhaps matches TRBD2 (7 bases). The closer fit of TRBJ2-7 to the DNA end suggests the J call may be wrong. This CDR3 spans 18 amino acids. Germline-derived CDR1 and CDR2 are SGDLS and YYNGEE. The CDR3 is CARAPGWGRECFRGEQYF. Written as DNA, the CDR3 is TGTGCCAGGGCCCCGGGATGGGGGCGGGAGTGTTTTCGGGGCGAGCAGTACTTC.

This clonotype occurred a few times. This chain uses TRBV4-1 with TRBJ1-1, with 8 bases fitting TRBD1. Germline CDR1 MGHRA, CDR2 YSYEKL. CDR3 size: 19 residues. Trimming at V came to 3 bases and at J to 1 base, leaving 16 bases not matched to a gene. CDR3 bases: TGCGCCAGCAGCCACAATTGGGGGCAGGGGGCGATAAAGAACACTGAAGCTTTCTTT. Its translation: CASSHNWGQGAIKNTEAFF.

Ten or more counts support this clonotype. The J gene is TRBJ2-7, the V gene TRBV20-1; tentatively, D is TRBD2 (5 bases). The length of the CDR3 is 13 residues. Trimming pared 3 bases from V and 0 bases from J, leaving 9 bases between. Germline CDR1 DFQATT, CDR2 SNEGSKA (reference sequence). The DNA for the CDR3 is TGCAGTGCTAGGGACTTCACCTCCTACGAGCAGTACTTC. This sequence encodes CSARDFTSYEQYF.

With respect to this clonotype: Germline and junction disagree at one end, which may indicate a read error. The V gene is TRBV12-3 or TRBV12-4, the J gene TRBJ2-1, with D unclear. The CDR3 covers 15 residues. CDR3 region: CASSQLGASAHEQVF. The DNA for the CDR3 is TGTGCCAGCAGTCAACTCGGCGCTAGTGCCCATGAGCAGGTCTTC.

Note on this clonotype: A much bigger clone sits one base away, suggesting this may be a read error. The chain is built from TRBV21-1 and TRBJ2-5; the tabulated D call, TRBD1, remains unverified against the DNA. TRBV21-1 is an annotated pseudogene. The CDR3 runs 13 residues. CDR3 sequence reads: CATPLTGEGTQYF. The DNA for the CDR3 is TGTGCCACCCCTTTAACAGGCGAGGGGACCCAGTACTTC.

This rearrangement joins TRBV4-1 to TRBJ2-7; D ambiguous. Trimming took off 0 bases at V and 3 bases at J, with 15 bases between the two ends. Germline V lookup: CDR1 MGHRA, CDR2 YSYEKL. The CDR3 runs 16 residues. CDR3 in amino acids: CASSQDRGVGYYEQYF. CDR3 in DNA: TGCGCCAGCAGCCAAGATCGCGGAGTGGGATACTACGAGCAGTACTTC.

This clonotype occurred a few times. The chain links TRBV20-1 to TRBJ1-6; 9 bases are a match to TRBD1. The germline V gene has CDR1 DFQATT and CDR2 SNEGSKA (reference sequence). The CDR3 sequence is 14 residues long. The trim removed 5 bases at V and 10 bases at J, leaving 9 bases unmatched. The CDR3 nucleotides are TGCAGTGCTTCCCCGGGACAGGGCAAATCACCCCTCCACTTT. It codes for CSASPGQGKSPLHF.

This clonotype is medium-sized in the sample. DNA for the CDR3: TGCAGTGCCTGGGCGGCTAGCGCCCCGGAGAGACCCTACGAGCAGTACTTC. Translating it yields CSAWAASAPERPYEQYF. The chain recombines TRBV20-1 with TRBJ2-7; D may be TRBD2 (6 bases). With 6 bases removed from V and 2 bases from J, the gap between germline ends came to 26 bases. Per germline, CDR1 DFQATT and CDR2 SNEGSKA (reference sequence). The CDR3 length is 17 residues.

This clonotype showed up many times. The rearrangement uses TRBV25-1 and TRBJ2-4, with TRBD1 matching over 8 bases. Looked up from germline, CDR1 is MGHDK and CDR2 is SYGVNS. This CDR3 comprises 13 residues. V trimming: 6 bases; J trimming: 7 bases; junction bases outside the gene matches: 5. For the CDR3, the DNA is TGTGCCAGCAGCAGGACAGGGTGGAACATTCAGTACTTC. It codes for CASSRTGWNIQYF.

This clonotype was recorded a few times. The chain joins TRBV20-1 to TRBJ1-5; 10 positions match TRBD1. CDR3 size: 17 residues. V lost 3 bases to trimming and J lost 4 bases; unmatched junction nucleotides: 12. The germline CDR1 and CDR2 sequences are DFQATT and SNEGSKA (reference sequence). In DNA, the CDR3 is TGCAGTGCTAGGGTGAGGACAGGGGGAGGCGAAAATCAGCCCCAGCATTTT. Amino acids: CSARVRTGGGENQPQHF.

This clonotype was observed a few times. The chain recombines TRBV7-2 with TRBJ1-5; D perhaps matches TRBD1 (5 bases). Germline CDR1 reads SGHTA; CDR2 reads FQGNSA. The ends were cut back, 1 base at V and 2 bases at J, with 9 bases in the middle. The length of the CDR3 is 15 residues. CDR3 residues: CASSLVEGGNQPQHF. Here the CDR3 DNA reads TGTGCCAGCAGCTTAGTGGAAGGGGGCAATCAGCCCCAGCATTTT.

This clonotype was recorded at least ten times. The J gene is TRBJ1-2, the V gene TRBV29-1, with TRBD1 matching over 9 bases. V was pared by 7 bases and J by 8 bases, with 8 bases of the junction left unmatched. CDR1 SQVTM and CDR2 ANQGSEA come from the germline V gene. The CDR3 is 12 amino acids. CDR3 sequence reads: CSDPTGGGGYTF. The CDR3 nucleotides read TGCAGCGACCCGACAGGGGGTGGGGGCTACACCTTC.

Ten or more counts support this clonotype. The chain is built from TRBV5-1 and TRBJ1-6; no clear D. Trimming removed 4 bases from V and 6 bases from J, with 11 bases in between. Germline loops: CDR1 SGHRS, CDR2 YFSETQ. The CDR3 extends over 14 amino acids. CDR3 sequence: CASSLGRANSPLHF. CDR3 sequence (DNA): TGCGCCAGCAGCCTCGGTCGGGCTAATTCACCCCTCCACTTT. The variable domain in full, completed from reference TRBV5-1 and TRBJ1-6, reads KAGVTQTPRYLIKTRGQQVTLSCSPISGHRSVSWYQQTPGQGLQFLFEYFSETQRNKGNFPGRFSGRQFSNSRSEMNVSTLELGDSALYLCASSLGRANSPLHFGNGTRLTVT.

This clonotype was seen at least ten times. This chain links TRBV29-1 with TRBJ1-2, with a possible D match to TRBD1 (6 bases). Germline V CDR1 and CDR2: SQVTM, ANQGSEA. V lost 3 bases and J 3 bases, leaving 17 bases between the germline ends. This CDR3 is built from 15 residues. In nucleotides, the CDR3 is TGCAGCGTTGAGGGGGTAGGGGGTAGGGACTATGGCTACACCTTC. The encoded protein is CSVEGVGGRDYGYTF.

This clonotype was found a few times. CDR3 bases: TGTGCCAGCAGCTTAGCTTTCGGGGGAAGGTCCTACAATGAGCAGTTCTTC. It codes for CASSLAFGGRSYNEQFF. The chain is built from TRBV7-2 and TRBJ2-1, with D tentatively TRBD2 (6 bases). Germline lookup yields CDR1 SGHTA and CDR2 FQGNSA. The CDR3 has 17 residues. Trimming took 0 bases from V and 1 from J, leaving 13 bases between them.